This T cell receptor beta chain comes out of a study of blood T cell repertoires in COVID-19 (dated by TCRdb to the early 2020s). Notes on the research overall: Samples from collaborators originated in the United States, Italy and Spain and spanned both the acute and convalescent phases of COVID-19. Where available, HLA class I and class II types were taken from metadata supplied by the sample provider and were not determined by assay-based typing. The repertoires were released in a freely available public database meant as a resource for research on the immune response to SARS-CoV-2. Samples were obtained from the ongoing ImmuneRACE study (first 160 participants) and from 1,200 or so subjects provided by 6 global collaborators. The prospective study material was composed of cDNA or gDNA derived from T cells, B-cell-depleted T cells, or PBMCs. Deeply sampled blood TCRbeta repertoires from subjects exposed to, actively infected with, or recovered from COVID-19 were included in the dataset. The sample metadata nearly always contained a de-identified subject ID, COVID-19 status, age in years and sex. What the research found in general, with its limitations: How much clinical and demographic metadata was included differed by source and by participant, and the metadata was provided uncurated.

As regards this clone: The target of this receptor is not known. The input lacks base qualities; no much larger clone sits a single base away.

In the prospective study, participants were about 18 to 100 years old, resided in about two dozen geographic areas of the United States, and were enrolled through a virtual design. To assign participants to cohorts, the prospective study relied on clinical history that participants themselves reported in a screening survey and a study questionnaire. Mobile phlebotomists in the prospective study collected whole blood, serum and a nasopharyngeal or oropharyngeal swab from every participant. Additional blood draws and questionnaires over an approximately two-month period could optionally be provided by prospective study participants. Before DNA extraction, prospective study blood samples were shipped either frozen or at room temperature. TCRbeta CDR3 regions were amplified from genomic DNA by means of the immunoSEQ Assay, a bias-controlled multiplex PCR. The study's processing was this. The number of nucleated cells in each sample was estimated by amplification of reference gene primers within the assay. To quantify the absolute abundance of each unique TCRbeta CDR3 rearrangement, sequence reads were collapsed and filtered. Productive Simpson clonality was computed per sample as the square root of Simpson's diversity index over productive rearrangements. TCRdb retrieved this table from immuneACCESS and kept in-frame rearrangements only. Not all clones are present; in checked studies, unresolved V genes account for under half, and no reason is known for the remainder. V, J and clone size are taken as reported in that table, and D and trimming were inferred from the DNA itself. The sample table shows some 230,000 clones, and 85% to 90% are seen once. The top ten clones comprise about 3.3% of the sample.

Specimen: PBMCs or T cells enriched from blood (not recorded which). This clonotype was sampled from a young woman in a cohort exposed to, infected with or recovered from COVID-19 (not recorded which).

The nucleotide sequence is TGTGCCAGCACCGGGGTATCTGAAGCTTTCTTT. It is translated as CASTGVSEAFF. The sequence joins TRBV25-1 to TRBJ1-1; too little of a D gene remains to name it. The germline V gene sets CDR1 to MGHDK and CDR2 to SYGVNS. The germline ends are 9 bases apart after V is trimmed by 7 bases and J by 6 bases. Including cysteine and phenylalanine, the CDR3 has 11 amino acids. Of all the DNA, just the CDR3 is kept, 33 bases in frame from base 1.